The 21 T cell receptor beta chains reported below all come from one sample, sequenced in a study of cytomegalovirus exposure and HLA in healthy donors. Amplification used 60 Vbeta primers and 13 Jbeta primers. Some clones are missing from TCRdb's copy, which holds only in-frame ones; the method was immunoSEQ multiplex PCR. The sample yields over 150,000 clones, 75% to 90% seen once. The sequenced sample consisted of PBMCs. The receptor set was obtained from a woman aged 45-60 years in good health and CMV-seropositive.

The chain uses TRBV18 and TRBJ2-2; 7 bases agree with TRBD2. Germline V gene lookup returns CDR1 KGHSH and CDR2 LQKENI. The V segment lost 6 bases and the J segment 4 bases; nucleotides outside the gene matches: 11. The CDR3 is 16 amino acids. The CDR3 sequence is CASSRLTSTGTGELFF. CDR3 nucleotide sequence: TGTGCCAGCTCGCGATTGACTAGCACGGGCACCGGGGAGCTGTTTTTT.

V gene TRBV6-1 combines with J gene TRBJ1-3; weak D call: TRBD1 (5 bases). Germline values: CDR1 MNHNS, CDR2 SASEGT. This CDR3 has 15 residues. V dropped 10 bases and J dropped 4 bases, with 20 bases sitting between them. CDR3 protein: CATGENLVSGNTIYF. The CDR3, as DNA: TGTGCCACGGGGGAGAACTTGGTGTCCGGAAACACCATATATTTT.

The V gene is TRBV18, the J gene TRBJ1-4; 7 positions match TRBD1. Unmatched junction bases numbered 7, after V lost 4 bases and J lost 5 bases. The CDR3 loop spans 15 amino acids. Germline CDR1 reads KGHSH; CDR2 reads LQKENI. CDR3: CASSLFRDRNEKLFF. The CDR3 bases are TGTGCCAGCTCACTCTTCCGGGACAGAAATGAAAAACTGTTTTTT.

This clone has a single count. The chain couples TRBV5-1 to TRBJ2-3, with D unresolved. Trimming left V 5 bases short and J 2 bases short, with 9 bases between. Germline CDR1 reads SGHRS; CDR2 reads YFSETQ. The CDR3 totals 13 residues. CDR3 coding DNA: TGCGCCAGCAGGGTAGATACCACAGATACGCAGTATTTT. Encoded protein: CASRVDTTDTQYF.

The V call is TRBV4-1, the J call TRBJ1-6, with 7 bases aligning to TRBD1. Germline V gene data show CDR1 as MGHRA and CDR2 as YSYEKL. Trimming at V came to 0 bases and at J to 6 bases, leaving 8 bases not matched to a gene. The CDR3 sequence is 17 residues long. CDR3 residues: CASSQETNRGFNSPLHF. CDR3 DNA: TGCGCCAGCAGCCAAGAGACCAACAGGGGTTTTAATTCACCCCTCCACTTT.

This clone was counted between two and nine times. This rearrangement joins TRBV10-3 to TRBJ2-2; TRBD2 matches 14 bases. The CDR3 loop spans 18 amino acids. V was clipped by 10 bases and J by 7 bases; unmatched bases: 17. Germline V CDR1 and CDR2: ENHRY, SYGVKD. The CDR3 loop reads CASRPGLAGVGFGGELFF. CDR3 nucleotide sequence: TGTGCCAGCCGACCGGGACTAGCGGGGGTGGGGTTTGGCGGGGAGCTGTTTTTT.

The V call is TRBV18, the J call TRBJ1-4; D uncertain. Per the germline V gene, CDR1 is KGHSH and CDR2 is LQKENI. The CDR3 consists of 14 residues. V lost 0 bases, J lost 4 bases, and 6 bases lay in between. As DNA, the CDR3 is TGTGCCAGCTCACCACCTAACAATAATGAAAAACTGTTTTTT. It yields the protein CASSPPNNNEKLFF.

In its sample, this clone was seen once. This chain joins TRBV5-1 and TRBJ2-1, with 9 bases lining up with TRBD2. CDR3 length equals 15 residues. V lost 7 bases to trimming and J lost 9 bases; unmatched junction nucleotides: 14. Germline V gives CDR1 SGHRS, CDR2 YFSETQ. CDR3 amino acids: CASSPGPGLALEQFF. For the CDR3, the DNA is TGCGCCAGCTCCCCGGGACCGGGACTAGCTCTTGAGCAGTTCTTC. The full variable domain, in which reference TRBV5-1 and TRBJ2-1 provide the parts outside the CDR3, is KAGVTQTPRYLIKTRGQQVTLSCSPISGHRSVSWYQQTPGQGLQFLFEYFSETQRNKGNFPGRFSGRQFSNSRSEMNVSTLELGDSALYLCASSPGPGLALEQFFGPGTRLTVL.

The chain has TRBV7-9 and TRBJ2-7; TRBD1 matches at 9 bases. The V and J ends lost 0 bases and 1 base, in that order; junction bases with no gene match: 7. This CDR3 region has 17 residues. Germline V gene data show CDR1 as SEHNR and CDR2 as FQNEAQ (reference sequence). CDR3 DNA: TGTGCCAGCAGCTTAGCGAGAGATGGACAGGGGTCCTACGAGCAGTACTTC. Its protein product is CASSLARDGQGSYEQYF.

V and J are TRBV2 and TRBJ2-4; TRBD1 agrees at 8 bases. J lost 3 bases, V lost 3 bases, and 7 bases had no gene match. The CDR3 is 16 residues long. CDR1 SNHLY and CDR2 FYNNEI come from the germline V gene. The CDR3 nucleotides are TGTGCCAGCAGTGACGCGGACAGGGTTGACAAAAACATTCAGTACTTC. This encodes CASSDADRVDKNIQYF.

The V and J genes are TRBV9 and TRBJ2-2; 10 nucleotides align to TRBD1. The V gene end was trimmed by 3 bases and the J gene end by 4 bases; junction bases not matched to a gene: 0. The CDR3 is 14 amino acids. CDR1 SGDLS and CDR2 YYNGEE come from the germline V gene. The CDR3 nucleotides read TGTGCCAGCAGCGGGACAGGGGGCACCGGGGAGCTGTTTTTT. Translation gives CASSGTGGTGELFF.

The chain's CDR3 is CASRGADWANTGELFF. For the CDR3, the DNA is TGTGCCAGCAGAGGGGCCGACTGGGCGAACACCGGGGAGCTGTTTTTT. This rearrangement joins TRBV27 to TRBJ2-2, with D possibly being TRBD1 (5 bases). The length of the CDR3 is 16 residues. The germline gives CDR1 MNHEY, CDR2 SMNVEV (reference sequence). The V end was cut by 6 bases, the J end by 0 bases, with 14 bases between.

This clone was counted between two and nine times. The junction and the germline gene differ at one end; a read error may be behind it. V is TRBV5-4 and J is TRBJ2-1; D is possibly TRBD2 (6 bases). Germline V gene data show CDR1 as SGHNT and CDR2 as YYREEE (reference sequence). This CDR3 is built from 12 residues. The DNA for the CDR3 is TGTGCCAGCAGCTTGGACGCGGGGAAAGTACTCTTC. Amino acids: CASSLDAGKVLF.

Concerning this clone itself: The same CDR3 is also encoded by other DNA sequences in this sample. The chain recombines TRBV7-2 with TRBJ2-1; 9 bases map to TRBD2. The CDR3 is made up of 16 amino acids. The germline V gene has CDR1 SGHTA and CDR2 FQGNSA. With V trimmed by 3 bases and J by 2 bases, 5 bases remained unmatched. The CDR3 DNA reads as TGTGCCAGCAGCTTGGCGGGGGGGGGCGCCTACAATGAGCAGTTCTTC. Protein: CASSLAGGGAYNEQFF.

The J gene is TRBJ1-1, the V gene TRBV18; D ambiguous. With 2 bases removed from V and 1 base from J, the gap between germline ends came to 14 bases. CDR1 is KGHSH, CDR2 LQKENI, per germline. The CDR3 runs to 16 residues. CDR3 residues: CASSPRGGLSNTEAFF. DNA of the CDR3: TGTGCCAGCTCACCAAGAGGCGGACTGTCGAACACTGAAGCTTTCTTT. The variable domain in full, with the rest retrieved from reference TRBV18 and TRBJ1-1, is NAGVMQNPRHLVRRRGQEARLRCSPMKGHSHVYWYRQLPEEGLKFMVYLQKENIIDESGMPKERFSAEFPKEGPSILRIQQVVRGDSAAYFCASSPRGGLSNTEAFFGQGTRLTVV.

CDR3 residues: CAWNRGTEAFF. The CDR3 DNA follows: TGTGCCTGGAACAGGGGAACTGAAGCTTTCTTT. The rearrangement links TRBV30 to TRBJ1-1, with 7 bases that match TRBD1. V lost 4 bases to trimming and J lost 5 bases; unmatched junction nucleotides: 1. CDR3 length: 11 residues. Germline lookup yields CDR1 GTSNPN and CDR2 SVGIG (reference sequence).

The chain employs TRBV10-3 and TRBJ1-1, with a weak D call TRBD1 (5 bases). Germline V gives CDR1 ENHRY, CDR2 SYGVKD. The V end was cut by 8 bases, the J end by 6 bases, with 19 bases between. The CDR3 runs to 14 residues. For the CDR3, the DNA is TGTGCCATCTCTATAATGTTGGTAGGGGCTGAAGCTTTCTTT. Its protein is CAISIMLVGAEAFF.

The chain joins TRBV6-5 to TRBJ2-1; 9 bases map to TRBD1. Germline V lookup: CDR1 MNHEY, CDR2 SVGAGI. The CDR3 is 14 amino acids. With 7 bases clipped from V and 5 bases from J, the junction kept 6 bases outside the gene matches. The CDR3 loop reads CASTQGDRDNEQFF. CDR3 sequence (DNA): TGTGCCAGCACCCAGGGGGACAGGGACAATGAGCAGTTCTTC.

The gene calls are TRBV5-1 and TRBJ2-3; TRBD2 agrees at 10 bases. Germline values: CDR1 SGHRS, CDR2 YFSETQ. CDR3 length: 16 residues. The V segment lost 0 bases and the J segment 3 bases; nucleotides outside the gene matches: 4. The CDR3 nucleotides are TGCGCCAGCAGCTTGGTGGGGACTAGCGTGACAGATACGCAGTATTTT. Residues: CASSLVGTSVTDTQYF.

V and J are TRBV6-1 and TRBJ2-5, with 7 bases fitting TRBD1. V shed 2 bases, J shed 3 bases, and the junction held 9 bases outside the gene matches. CDR3 size: 16 residues. Germline CDR1 MNHNS, CDR2 SASEGT. The CDR3 DNA is TGTGCCAGCAGTGAAAGTCAGGGGGTCGCCAAAGAGACCCAGTACTTC. The encoded protein is CASSESQGVAKETQYF.

There are a few counts of this clone. The chain is built from TRBV7-6 and TRBJ2-7, with 8 bases aligning to TRBD2. The CDR3 contains 19 residues. J gave up 0 bases and V 4 bases, and 17 bases lay outside the gene matches. Germline CDR1 and CDR2: SGHVS and FNYEAQ. The CDR3 sequence: CASSSAHGTSGTHSYEQYF. In nucleotides, the CDR3 is TGTGCCAGCAGCTCGGCACATGGAACTAGCGGTACTCACTCCTACGAGCAGTACTTC.